These T cell receptor beta chains were read from a single sample in a study of Ad26.COV2.S vaccination and SARS-CoV-2 variants. Data came from immunoSEQ multiplex PCR; TCRdb stores just in-frame clones and leaves some out. Found here are hundreds of thousands of clones, around 89% of them singletons; the top ten hold around 1.4%. The sequenced sample was peripheral blood, obtained in a trial of Ad26.COV2.S vaccine versus placebo. Receptors were obtained from a person between 18 and 60 years old who received the Ad26.COV2.S COVID-19 vaccine or a placebo. Each CDR3 is given without its conserved first and last residue.

V gene	J gene	CDR3 protein
TRBV12-5	TRBJ1-2	ASGLGSSGYT
TRBV3-1/TRBV3-2	TRBJ2-1	ASSQLAGGPDEQF
TRBV19	TRBJ2-5	ASSESTGIDQETQY
TRBV19	TRBJ2-7	ASSSSPWTSGGSKPYEQY
TRBV5-1	TRBJ2-3	ASSPRVSVQDTQY
TRBV19	TRBJ1-2	ASRTTGNT
TRBV3-1/TRBV3-2	TRBJ2-3	ASSQRRGRGGTDTQY
TRBV3-1/TRBV3-2	TRBJ2-1	ASSEGSSSYNEQF
TRBV6-5	TRBJ1-1	ASTPWGTKNTEAF
TRBV18	TRBJ2-1	ASSPERGNEQF
TRBV9	TRBJ2-1	ASSLRSLYLGGRIDEQF
TRBV2	TRBJ2-2	ASGETGNTGELF
TRBV20-1	TRBJ2-3	SASQDTQY
TRBV9	TRBJ2-3	ASSLSGQAGTDTQY
TRBV19	TRBJ2-7	ASKPPGPTYEQY
TRBV18	TRBJ2-1	ASSSGTLYNEQF
TRBV3-1/TRBV3-2	TRBJ2-5	ASSNRGEGETQY
TRBV24-1	TRBJ2-3	ATSDFADTQY
TRBV13	TRBJ2-7	ASSSQGGRVYEQY
TRBV5-4	TRBJ1-2	ASSPTGGANYGYT
TRBV27	TRBJ2-7	ASSFWDRHYEQY
TRBV30	TRBJ1-2	AWRLRRQGDYGYT
TRBV19	TRBJ1-5	ASSGTGAQPQH
TRBV24-1	TRBJ1-5	ATSEAGTGEDQPQH
TRBV6-5	TRBJ2-7	ASIAPGTGNYEQY
TRBV29-1	TRBJ1-2	SVVIPGHYGYT
TRBV19	TRBJ1-1	ASSPIQGAAEAF
TRBV25-1	TRBJ1-6	ASRGSGTQNSPLH
TRBV10-3	TRBJ2-3	AISADETRNPYTQY
TRBV6-5	TRBJ2-3	ASSYPTGVGTDTQY
TRBV2	TRBJ2-7	ASGRDYEQY
TRBV30	TRBJ2-2	AWTTGGGLSFANTGELF
TRBV10-3	TRBJ2-1	AISQQGLPDNEQF
TRBV19	TRBJ2-5	ASSMGLAGVTETQY
TRBV3-1/TRBV3-2	TRBJ2-7	ASSQGTGQTYEQY
TRBV30	TRBJ1-3	AWSTGNSGNTIY
TRBV24-1	TRBJ2-6	ATSANRLSGANVLT
TRBV3-1/TRBV3-2	TRBJ2-1	ASSQDLASGTYNEQF
TRBV19	TRBJ2-5	ASRSGLAGVAQY
TRBV10-3	TRBJ2-1	AISDQAASRRGNEQF
TRBV19	TRBJ2-1	ASSIEQRGGRNEQF
TRBV2	TRBJ2-7	ASTRRGSSYEQY